This TCR beta chain was documented in a study of long-term antiretroviral therapy in people with HIV. The CDR3 is made up of 13 amino acids. Germline CDR1 reads SQVTM; CDR2 reads ANQGSEA. The V gene end was trimmed by 6 bases and the J gene end by 2 bases; junction bases not matched to a gene: 6. The libraries were made with immunoSEQ v3.0 at survey level. The repertoire was sequenced with immunoSEQ multiplex PCR; TCRdb's copy has only in-frame clones and lacks some. The sample carries approximately 11,000 clones, over 75% recorded once. This TCR came from a man aged 40-50 years with HIV. The material was unsorted PBMCs, obtained 1.8 years after starting antiretroviral therapy. The V gene is TRBV29-1, the J gene TRBJ2-7; 8 bases line up with TRBD1. CDR3 in DNA: TGCAGCGTCCGGACAGGGAATCCCTACGAGCAGTACTTC. Encoded protein: CSVRTGNPYEQYF.